Listed here are 22 T cell receptor beta chains from one sample, sequenced in a study of T cell repertoires in cytomegalovirus infection. TCRdb re-called the reads through MiXCR, storing one row per CDR3 protein. The sample includes some 270,000 distinct CDR3 sequences, around 15% of them seen just once. The specimen sequenced was CD8+ T cells from PBMCs. These receptors all come from a human donor in good health (CMV status not recorded). Some clones in this sample may be carry-over from other donors' samples.

This clonotype has more than one count but fewer than ten. The V gene is TRBV6-1, the J gene TRBJ1-5; tentative D call: TRBD1 (5 bases). From germline, CDR1 is MNHNS and CDR2 SASEGT. V was shortened by 6 bases and J by 7 bases, with 22 bases between the two germline ends. The CDR3 is made up of 16 amino acids. The DNA for the CDR3 is TGTGCCAGCAGCCGGGGGAGTCCGACAGCGCTGCAGCCCCAGCATTTT. Translated, it gives CASSRGSPTALQPQHF.

This chain uses TRBV6-1 with TRBJ1-5, with 8 nucleotides matching TRBD1. The V and J ends lost 1 base and 4 bases, in that order; junction bases with no gene match: 6. The length of the CDR3 is 16 residues. Germline assignment: CDR1 MNHNS and CDR2 SASEGT. CDR3 sequence: CASSEEITGGNQPQHF. The CDR3 nucleotides are TGTGCCAGCAGTGAAGAAATCACAGGGGGTAATCAGCCCCAGCATTTT.

This clonotype was seen repeatedly, ten times or more. This chain links TRBV7-6 with TRBJ2-2; the D is unclear. The ends were cut back, 0 bases at V and 7 bases at J, with 6 bases in the middle. CDR3 size: 13 residues. Germline CDR1 and CDR2: SGHVS and FNYEAQ. The CDR3 bases are TGTGCCAGCAGCTTAGCGAGCCTCGGGGAGCTGTTTTTT. Amino acid sequence: CASSLASLGELFF.

This clonotype was recorded a few times. One end of the junction varies from germline; a read error may be responsible. The genes are TRBV7-4 and TRBJ2-7; D is perhaps TRBD1 (6 bases). The CDR3 has 12 residues. The germline CDR1 and CDR2 sequences are SGHVT and SQSDAQ. Here the CDR3 reads CASSLNSRGKDF. For the CDR3, the DNA is TGTGCCAGCAGCTTAAATTCCAGGGGCAAAGACTTC.

This clonotype was picked up many times. V is TRBV7-2 and J is TRBJ1-1; D is unresolved. The CDR3 consists of 12 residues. V lost 8 bases, J lost 0 bases, and 7 bases lay in between. The germline V gene has CDR1 SGHTA and CDR2 FQGNSA. The CDR3: CASAMLNTEAFF. As DNA, the CDR3 is TGTGCCAGCGCCATGTTGAACACTGAAGCTTTCTTT. The full variable domain, in which reference TRBV7-2 and TRBJ1-1 provide the parts outside the CDR3, is GAGVSQSPSNKVTEKGKDVELRCDPISGHTALYWYRQSLGQGLEFLIYFQGNSAPDKSGLPSDRFSAERTGGSVSTLTIQRTQQEDSAVYLCASAMLNTEAFFGQGTRLTVV.

This clonotype was detected a few times. The gene calls are TRBV6-6 and TRBJ2-1; D gene unclear. This CDR3 region has 18 residues. V dropped 0 bases and J dropped 0 bases, with 15 bases sitting between them. Germline V gene lookup returns CDR1 MNHNY and CDR2 SVGAGI (reference sequence). Here the CDR3 reads CASSYSAFAGNSYNEQFF. DNA for the CDR3: TGTGCCAGCAGTTACTCGGCCTTTGCCGGAAACTCCTACAATGAGCAGTTCTTC.

The table lists this clonotype with many counts. This rearrangement joins TRBV7-8 to TRBJ1-2; 9 bases are a match to TRBD1. Germline V gene lookup returns CDR1 SGHVS and CDR2 FQNEAQ. V lost 6 bases to trimming and J lost 1 base; unmatched junction nucleotides: 6. This CDR3 region has 15 residues. CDR3: CASRLGQGNNYGYTF. In DNA form, the CDR3 reads TGTGCCAGCAGACTGGGACAGGGAAATAACTATGGCTACACCTTC.

There are many counts of this clonotype. The chain carries TRBV7-9 and TRBJ1-3, with a possible D match to TRBD1 (5 bases). The CDR3 consists of 15 residues. Germline loops: CDR1 SEHNR, CDR2 FQNEAQ (reference sequence). Trimming took off 4 bases at V and 1 base at J, with 11 bases between the two ends. The CDR3 loop reads CASSSDSQSGNTIYF. The CDR3 DNA sequence: TGTGCCAGCAGCTCTGACAGTCAATCTGGAAACACCATATATTTT.

Many counts were recorded for this clonotype. CDR3 in amino acids: CASSLGGGGSYNEQFF. The CDR3 DNA reads as TGTGCCAGCAGCTTAGGTGGGGGAGGATCCTACAATGAGCAGTTCTTC. V is TRBV7-9 and J is TRBJ2-1; tentatively, D is TRBD2 (6 bases). This CDR3 spans 16 amino acids. Trimming removed 1 base at V and 1 base at J, with 11 bases between. The germline V gene has CDR1 SEHNR and CDR2 FQNEAQ (reference sequence).

At least ten counts were recorded for this clonotype. The chain links TRBV7-2 to TRBJ1-2; D not certain. Trimming removed 1 base at V and 4 bases at J, with 19 bases between. CDR1 SGHTA and CDR2 FQGNSA come from the germline V gene. This CDR3 has 17 amino acids. Here the CDR3 DNA reads TGTGCCAGCAGCTTAGAAGTCTCCCTAGGGCTGATCTATGGCTACACCTTC. Translating it yields CASSLEVSLGLIYGYTF.

The chain has TRBV7-2 and TRBJ2-3, with 7 positions matching TRBD1. This CDR3 is built from 15 residues. Germline-derived CDR1 and CDR2 are SGHTA and FQGNSA. V shed 2 bases, J shed 0 bases, and the junction held 2 bases outside the gene matches. For the CDR3, the DNA is TGTGCCAGCAGCTTAAGGGACAGAAGCACAGATACGCAGTATTTT. It codes for CASSLRDRSTDTQYF.

This clonotype was counted only a few times. V and J are TRBV4-1 and TRBJ2-7, with a weak D call TRBD1 (5 bases). Germline V CDR1 and CDR2: MGHRA, YSYEKL. This CDR3 contains 13 residues. V lost 0 bases and J lost 4, with 7 bases in between. As DNA, the CDR3 is TGCGCCAGCAGCCAAGATCAGGGTTACGAGCAGTACTTC. This codes for CASSQDQGYEQYF.

The rearrangement links TRBV4-1 to TRBJ2-1; maybe TRBD1 (5 bases). The CDR3 totals 17 residues. The germline gives CDR1 MGHRA, CDR2 YSYEKL. Trimming pared 0 bases from V and 0 bases from J, leaving 12 bases between. The CDR3 region is CASSQEQDPSSYNEQFF. DNA for the CDR3: TGCGCCAGCAGCCAAGAACAGGACCCGAGCTCCTACAATGAGCAGTTCTTC.

The chain uses TRBV6-2 or TRBV6-3 and TRBJ1-5; D is undetermined. The CDR3 spans 14 residues. V was shortened by 7 bases and J by 0 bases, with 10 bases between the two germline ends. Germline V gene data show CDR1 as MNHEY and CDR2 as SVGEGT. CDR3 in DNA: TGTGCCAGCACCCTCTGGGGTAGCAATCAGCCCCAGCATTTT. Translation gives CASTLWGSNQPQHF.

This clonotype was found a few times. The chain joins TRBV4-2 to TRBJ1-4; 9 nucleotides agree with TRBD1. CDR1 LGHNA and CDR2 YNFKEQ come from the germline V gene. V lost 4 bases and J lost 4; bases outside the gene matches: 7. The CDR3 loop spans 16 amino acids. The CDR3: CASSLGGTGLNEKLFF. The CDR3 DNA reads as TGTGCCAGCAGCCTGGGAGGGACAGGGCTTAATGAAAAACTGTTTTTT.

CDR3 residues: CASSLYAERGVNQPQHF. The CDR3 DNA sequence: TGTGCCAGCAGTTTATATGCAGAGAGAGGCGTCAATCAGCCCCAGCATTTT. V and J are TRBV28 and TRBJ1-5; D ambiguous. With 1 base removed from V and 3 bases from J, the gap between germline ends came to 16 bases. The germline V gene has CDR1 MDHEN and CDR2 SYDVKM. The CDR3 is 17 residues long. Using reference TRBV28 and TRBJ1-5 for the parts outside the CDR3, the full variable domain is DVKVTQSSRYLVKRTGEKVFLECVQDMDHENMFWYRQDPGLGLRLIYFSYDVKMKEKGDIPEGYSVSREKKERFSLILESASTNQTSMYLCASSLYAERGVNQPQHFGDGTRLSIL.

The table lists this clonotype with many counts. The rearrangement links TRBV7-9 to TRBJ1-6, with D possibly TRBD1 on 6 matching bases. Germline assignment: CDR1 SEHNR and CDR2 FQNEAQ (reference sequence). CDR3 length: 16 amino acids. Deletions cut 5 bases from V and 7 bases from J, with 18 bases between. DNA for the CDR3: TGTGCCAGCAGCCGCATACAGGGCGCTAGAAATTCACCCCTCCACTTT. This codes for CASSRIQGARNSPLHF.

V and J are TRBV7-9 and TRBJ1-5; D is unresolved. Trimming took 6 bases from V and 5 from J, leaving 14 bases between them. The CDR3 consists of 14 residues. Germline V gene data show CDR1 as SEHNR and CDR2 as FQNEAQ (reference sequence). This CDR3 reads CASSSDPSYQPQHF. The DNA for the CDR3 is TGTGCCAGCAGTTCCGATCCGAGCTATCAGCCCCAGCATTTT.

Only a few counts were recorded for this clonotype. The V and J genes are TRBV9 and TRBJ1-1, with unresolved D. The length of the CDR3 is 15 residues. V was pared by 0 bases and J by 3 bases, with 12 bases between. Germline assignment: CDR1 SGDLS and CDR2 YYNGEE. The CDR3 DNA reads as TGTGCCAGCAGCGTAGGGGGAAGGACTGACACTGAAGCTTTCTTT. Translation: CASSVGGRTDTEAFF.

This clonotype was counted at least ten times. The chain has TRBV4-2 and TRBJ1-5; D ambiguous. Germline V gene lookup returns CDR1 LGHNA and CDR2 YNFKEQ. The CDR3 is 13 residues long. V lost 3 bases, J lost 2 bases, and 5 bases lay in between. This CDR3 reads CASSHGGNQPQHF. The CDR3 region has the DNA TGTGCCAGCAGCCATGGTGGCAATCAGCCCCAGCATTTT.

The chain combines TRBV29-1 with TRBJ1-2; 9 nucleotides agree with TRBD1. The CDR3 consists of 17 residues. CDR1 is SQVTM, CDR2 ANQGSEA, per germline. V lost 1 base and J lost 7; bases outside the gene matches: 16. The CDR3 DNA reads TGCAGCGTTGAAGGGGTTGGGACAGGGACCTACAGAAGTGGCTACACCTTC. Protein: CSVEGVGTGTYRSGYTF.

CDR3 amino acids: CSARVRDLETQYF. For the CDR3, the DNA is TGCAGTGCTAGAGTCAGAGACCTAGAGACCCAGTACTTC. The chain links TRBV20-1 to TRBJ2-5, with D unresolved. The V gene lost 1 base and the J gene lost 4 bases, with 10 bases spanning the gap. The CDR3 is made up of 13 amino acids. Germline V gene sequence: CDR1 DFQATT, CDR2 SNEGSKA (reference sequence).